The T cell receptor beta chain under discussion was sequenced for a study of monozygotic twins with cystic fibrosis. At the level of the study: Libraries were built from around 2.8 micrograms of fragmented DNA using about 15 PCR cycles. Overall study results and limits: V usage most resembled the co-twin in 13 of 16 pairs. Shared CDR3 numbers were not associated with age, concordance or severity. Clonality was generally low (median roughly 0.01), higher in the most severe patients.

A note on this clone: Its matching antigen is unknown.

This CDR3 spans 14 amino acids. J was trimmed by 8 bases and V by 4 bases; bases with no gene match: 7. Germline lookup yields CDR1 SQVTM and CDR2 ANQGSEA. Generated by immunoSEQ multiplex PCR, the TCRdb table keeps only in-frame clones and is missing some. The sample includes around 20,000 clones, about 89% seen only once; the top ten take about 1.4%. This chain uses TRBV29-1 with TRBJ2-1; 11 bases align to TRBD2. This TCR derives from a girl aged 2 to 9 with cystic fibrosis. The source material was blood. The CDR3 spells CSVGRLAGRDEQFF. In nucleotides, the CDR3 is TGCAGCGTTGGACGACTAGCGGGAAGGGATGAGCAGTTCTTC.